These 14 T cell receptor beta chains originate from one sample sequenced in a study of spatial heterogeneity in lung cancer. Study results and limitations: Tumor mutation count correlated with how many alpha and beta TCRs expanded intratumorally.

Time point: sample taken at primary tumor resection. Which antigens these TCRs recognize remains unknown. From the 5' RACE reads, TCRdb called clonotypes with MiXCR, one entry per CDR3 protein. The profile shows some 9,500 distinct CDR3 sequences, roughly 13% of them singletons. The sample here was lung tumor tissue, taken at surgery. Receptors were obtained from a male donor with early-stage non-small cell lung cancer.

This clonotype counts as large. V usage is TRBV20-1 and J usage is TRBJ2-7; 10 positions agree with TRBD2. With V trimmed by 0 bases and J by 0 bases, 11 bases remained unmatched. This CDR3 is built from 18 residues. CDR1 and CDR2 from the germline V gene are DFQATT and SNEGSKA (reference sequence). The DNA of the CDR3 is TGCAGTGCTAGAGATTACGGCGCTAGCGGGAGAGACTCCTACGAGCAGTACTTC. It encodes CSARDYGASGRDSYEQYF.

This clonotype showed up just a few times. This sequence joins TRBV7-2 and TRBJ2-7; 9 bases map to TRBD2. Germline CDR1 reads SGHTA; CDR2 reads FQGNSA. The junction had 6 bases not matched to a gene; V was cut back by 5 bases and J by 7 bases. The CDR3 has 13 residues. Here the CDR3 DNA reads TGTGCCAGCAGCCCGGGACTAGCTCAGGAGCAGTACTTC. This translates into CASSPGLAQEQYF.

This clonotype was seen many times. The chain joins TRBV27 to TRBJ1-1; 7 positions match TRBD1. This CDR3 comprises 14 residues. Germline loops: CDR1 MNHEY, CDR2 SMNVEV (reference sequence). Trimming cost V 5 bases and J 1 base; bases outside gene matches: 4. This chain's CDR3 is CASSPGQENTEAFF. The CDR3, as DNA: TGTGCCAGCAGTCCCGGACAGGAGAACACTGAAGCTTTCTTT.

This clonotype showed up many times. V usage is TRBV7-2 and J usage is TRBJ1-2; 8 bases match TRBD1. The length of the CDR3 is 14 residues. CDR1 SGHTA and CDR2 FQGNSA come from the germline V gene. V was clipped by 4 bases and J by 3 bases; unmatched bases: 4. The CDR3 DNA reads as TGTGCCAGCAGCTCCGGACAGGGTGACTATGGCTACACCTTC. Translated: CASSSGQGDYGYTF.

The V gene is TRBV24-1, the J gene TRBJ2-1; 7 bases fit TRBD2. Trimming at V came to 2 bases and at J to 7 bases, leaving 10 bases not matched to a gene. The V gene's germline CDR1 is KGHDR and CDR2 SFDVKD. The CDR3 loop spans 16 amino acids. The CDR3 sequence is CATSDYLAERGNEQFF. DNA of the CDR3: TGTGCCACCAGTGATTACCTAGCGGAACGTGGTAATGAGCAGTTCTTC.

This clonotype showed up many times. V is TRBV20-1 and J is TRBJ2-1, with D unresolved. In germline, CDR1 is DFQATT, CDR2 SNEGSKA (reference sequence). The CDR3 length is 13 residues. With 1 base removed from V and 5 bases from J, the gap between germline ends came to 9 bases. The CDR3 region is CSARGLKNNEQFF. The CDR3 bases are TGCAGTGCTAGAGGCCTGAAGAACAATGAGCAGTTCTTC.

This clonotype was counted ten times or more. The rearrangement links TRBV5-4 to TRBJ2-1; 8 nucleotides agree with TRBD2. Looked up from germline, CDR1 is SGHNT and CDR2 is YYREEE (reference sequence). Unmatched junction bases numbered 12, after V lost 4 bases and J lost 3 bases. CDR3 length: 17 amino acids. CDR3 bases: TGTGCCAGCAGCCCTGGTGGTCTAGCGGGTAACTACAATGAGCAGTTCTTC. Residues: CASSPGGLAGNYNEQFF. Variable domain in full (rest from reference TRBV5-4 and TRBJ2-1): ETGVTQSPTHLIKTRGQQVTLRCSSQSGHNTVSWYQQALGQGPQFIFQYYREEENGRGNFPPRFSGLQFPNYSSELNVNALELDDSALYLCASSPGGLAGNYNEQFFGPGTRLTVL.

The sample holds many counts of this clonotype. The V call is TRBV30, the J call TRBJ1-1; D is ambiguous. The CDR3 is 13 amino acids. The V gene lost 2 bases and the J gene lost 0 bases, with 7 bases spanning the gap. Per germline, CDR1 GTSNPN and CDR2 SVGIG (reference sequence). This CDR3 reads CAWSSLLNTEAFF. The CDR3 bases are TGTGCCTGGAGTAGTCTGTTGAACACTGAAGCTTTCTTT. The full variable domain, with the rest looked up from reference TRBV30 and TRBJ1-1, is SQTIHQWPATLVQPVGSPLSLECTVEGTSNPNLYWYRQAAGRGLQLLFYSVGIGQISSEVPQNLSASRPQDRQFILSSKKLLLSDSGFYLCAWSSLLNTEAFFGQGTRLTVV.

This clonotype was observed at least ten times. The chain is built from TRBV20-1 and TRBJ1-2; D might be TRBD1 (5 bases). Deletions cut 5 bases from V and 2 bases from J, with 15 bases between. CDR3 length: 14 amino acids. Per germline, CDR1 DFQATT and CDR2 SNEGSKA (reference sequence). CDR3 sequence (DNA): TGCAGTGCTGACTCCGGGACGGGGAACTATGGCTACACCTTC. The encoded protein is CSADSGTGNYGYTF.

This clonotype was detected once. The V and J genes are TRBV3-1 and TRBJ1-5; TRBD1 might be the D (5 bases). Germline CDR1 reads LGHDT; CDR2 reads YNNKEL (reference sequence). This CDR3 region has 14 residues. V was cut by 1 base and J by 5 bases, with 9 bases left in between. The CDR3: CASSQVAGDQPQHF. The CDR3, as DNA: TGTGCCAGCAGCCAAGTGGCGGGGGATCAGCCCCAGCATTTT.

This clonotype occurred many times. The chain uses TRBV4-1 and TRBJ2-4; 8 bases are a match to TRBD2. The germline V gene has CDR1 MGHRA and CDR2 YSYEKL. The junction had 7 bases not matched to a gene; V was cut back by 0 bases and J by 0 bases. The CDR3 covers 18 residues. DNA of the CDR3: TGCGCCAGCAGCCAAGATCGGGGGGGAGTACTAGCCAAAAACATTCAGTACTTC. Protein sequence: CASSQDRGGVLAKNIQYF.

This clonotype was seen ten or more times. The genes are TRBV20-1 and TRBJ2-5; 9 nucleotides agree with TRBD2. V gave up 6 bases and J gave up 1 base; unmatched junction bases: 6. CDR1 is DFQATT, CDR2 SNEGSKA, per germline (reference sequence). This CDR3 is 14 amino acids long. The CDR3: CSARLAGRQETQYF. The CDR3 DNA is TGCAGTGCCCGTCTAGCGGGGCGCCAAGAGACCCAGTACTTC.

This clonotype was detected ten times or more. The DNA of the CDR3 is TGTGCCACCAGTGATTATCACTCCGATACGCAGTATTTT. Translating gives CATSDYHSDTQYF. The J gene is TRBJ2-3, the V gene TRBV24-1; D unclear. The germline V gene encodes CDR1 KGHDR and CDR2 SFDVKD. There are 13 residues in the CDR3. The ends were cut back, 2 bases at V and 6 bases at J, with 8 bases in the middle.

The table lists this clonotype with many counts. The V call is TRBV28, the J call TRBJ2-2, with a possible D match to TRBD1 (6 bases). Germline CDR1 is MDHEN and CDR2 is SYDVKM. V gave up 6 bases and J gave up 7 bases, with 15 bases separating them. The CDR3 covers 14 residues. The chain's CDR3 is CASRQGKSVGELFF. The CDR3, as DNA: TGTGCCAGCAGGCAGGGGAAGAGTGTCGGGGAGCTGTTTTTT.